This T cell receptor (beta chain) was identified in a study of blood T cell repertoires in COVID-19 (dated by TCRdb to about 2020). As for the study more broadly: Collaborator samples came from the United States, Italy and Spain and covered acute and convalescent phases of COVID-19. The prospective study material was composed of cDNA or gDNA derived from T cells, B-cell-depleted T cells, or PBMCs. The dataset comprised deeply sampled blood TCRbeta repertoires from subjects exposed to, actively infected with, or recovered from COVID-19. A freely available public database, intended as a resource for researchers studying the immune response to SARS-CoV-2, is where the repertoires were released. Samples were obtained from the ongoing ImmuneRACE study (first 160 participants) and from approximately 1,200 subjects provided by 6 global collaborators. The sample metadata nearly always contained a de-identified subject ID, COVID-19 status, age in years and sex. Where available, HLA class I and class II types were obtained from metadata supplied by the sample provider rather than from assay-based typing. Points the paper makes about the study in general: The quantity of clinical and demographic metadata differed by source and by participant and was supplied without curation.

Spanning cysteine to phenylalanine, the CDR3 consists of 13 amino acids. The entry retains the CDR3 DNA only, 39 bases that are in frame from base 1. The junction carries 10 bases between V and J, which are trimmed by 5 bases and 6 bases respectively. Reading the germline V gene (reference sequence) gives CDR1 LNHDA and CDR2 SQIVND. About this clone itself: This receptor's antigen is unknown. No quality values exist for individual bases; no much larger clone is one base distant.

The collaborating institutions used their own protocols to collect whole blood in K2EDTA tubes. For TCRbeta analysis, collaborators shipped samples in one of three forms: frozen whole blood, isolated PBMCs, or DNA extracted from either of those sample types. TCRbeta CDR3 regions were amplified from genomic DNA by means of the immunoSEQ Assay, a bias-controlled multiplex PCR. The study's processing was this. The number of nucleated cells in each sample was estimated by amplification of reference gene primers within the assay. To quantify the absolute abundance of each unique TCRbeta CDR3 rearrangement, sequence reads were collapsed and filtered. For each sample, productive Simpson clonality was calculated as the square root of Simpson's diversity index over productive rearrangements. The clones in this table, taken by TCRdb from immuneACCESS, are in-frame only. Not every clone is retained; where verified, under half of the shortfall comes from an unresolved V gene, and the cause of the rest is unknown. Clone size and V and J calls were adopted from that table, with D and trimming inferred from the DNA. The sample table contains about 36,000 clones; only one count was recorded for over 75% of them. The leading ten clones occupy over 2% of the sample.

The source of this sequence is a human donor in a cohort sampled during active COVID-19. The sequenced sample consisted of peripheral blood. The chain is assembled from TRBV19 and TRBJ2-2; TRBD2 is a weak D gene call, 5 bases matching. The CDR3 sequence is CASSVLSAGELFF. The nucleotides are TGTGCCAGTAGTGTCCTTAGCGCCGGGGAGCTGTTTTTT.